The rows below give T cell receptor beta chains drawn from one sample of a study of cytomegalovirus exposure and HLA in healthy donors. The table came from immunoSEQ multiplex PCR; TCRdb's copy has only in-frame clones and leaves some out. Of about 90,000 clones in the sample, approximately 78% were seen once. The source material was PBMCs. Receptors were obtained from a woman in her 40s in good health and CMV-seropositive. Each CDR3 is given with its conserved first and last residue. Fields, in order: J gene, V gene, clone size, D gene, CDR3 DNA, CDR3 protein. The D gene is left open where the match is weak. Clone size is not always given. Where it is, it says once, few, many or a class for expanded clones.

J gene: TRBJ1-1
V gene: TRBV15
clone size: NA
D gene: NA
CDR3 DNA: TGTGCCACCAGTGAAAGACTCGGGAACACTGAAGCTTTCTTT
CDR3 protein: CATSERLGNTEAFF

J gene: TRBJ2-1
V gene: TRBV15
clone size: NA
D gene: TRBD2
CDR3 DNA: TGTGCCACCAGCAGAGCCGGGGGGGAGAAGCAGTTCTTC
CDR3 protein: CATSRAGGEKQFF

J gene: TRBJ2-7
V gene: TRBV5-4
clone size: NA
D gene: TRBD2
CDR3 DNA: TGTGCCAGCAGCAGCGGGACTAGCGGATACGAGCAGTACTTC
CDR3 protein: CASSSGTSGYEQYF

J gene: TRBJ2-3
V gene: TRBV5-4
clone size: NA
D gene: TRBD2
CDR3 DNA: TGTGCCAGCAGCTTGGAGGTCCTAGCGGGAACTGGCACAGATACGCAGTATTTT
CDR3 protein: CASSLEVLAGTGTDTQYF

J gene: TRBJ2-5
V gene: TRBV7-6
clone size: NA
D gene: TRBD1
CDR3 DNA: TGTGCCAGCAGCTTAGGTTCGGGCAGGGGGTTCGGGGAGACCCAGTACTTC
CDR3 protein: CASSLGSGRGFGETQYF

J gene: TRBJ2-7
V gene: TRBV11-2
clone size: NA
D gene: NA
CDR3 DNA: TGTGCCAGCAGCTCCCCTTTCCTGCAGGGGAGCCACGAGCAGTACTTC
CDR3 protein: CASSSPFLQGSHEQYF

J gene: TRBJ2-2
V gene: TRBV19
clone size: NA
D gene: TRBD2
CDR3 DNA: TGTGCCAGTAGGATTGGGACGGGACGGACTAGCGGGAGAAGGAACACCGGGGAGCTGTTTTTT
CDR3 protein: CASRIGTGRTSGRRNTGELFF

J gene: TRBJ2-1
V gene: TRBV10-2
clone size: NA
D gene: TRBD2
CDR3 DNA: TGCGCCAGCAGACTTCGACTAGCGGGATATGACAACTCCTACAATGAGCAGTTCTTC
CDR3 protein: CASRLRLAGYDNSYNEQFF

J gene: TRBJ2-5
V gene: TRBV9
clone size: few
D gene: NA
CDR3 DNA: TGTGCCAGCAGCCTACCAGGACAGCCCGAGGAGACCCAGTACTTC
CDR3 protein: CASSLPGQPEETQYF

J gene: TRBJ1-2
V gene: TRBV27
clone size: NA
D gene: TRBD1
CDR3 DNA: TGTGCCAGCACCGGACAGGGCAACTATGGCTACACCTTC
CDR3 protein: CASTGQGNYGYTF

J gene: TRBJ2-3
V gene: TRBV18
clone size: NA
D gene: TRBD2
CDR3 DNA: TGTGCCAGCTCACCACCCCGACTAGCGGGAGGGCCGTTAGATACGCAGTATTTT
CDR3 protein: CASSPPRLAGGPLDTQYF

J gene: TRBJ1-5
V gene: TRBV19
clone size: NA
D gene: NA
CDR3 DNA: TGTGCCAGTACCACAGGGAATAGCAATCAGCCCCAGCATTTT
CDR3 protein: CASTTGNSNQPQHF

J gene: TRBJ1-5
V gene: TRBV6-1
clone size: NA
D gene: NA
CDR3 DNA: TGTGCCAGCAGTGAAGCGGTTACGGGGGGAGGCAATCAGCCCCAGCATTTT
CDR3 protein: CASSEAVTGGGNQPQHF

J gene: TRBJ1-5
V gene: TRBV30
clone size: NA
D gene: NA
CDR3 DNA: TGTGCCAGTGAGGGGGGGGGCTCGAGTCAGCCCCAGCATTTT
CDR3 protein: CASEGGGSSQPQHF

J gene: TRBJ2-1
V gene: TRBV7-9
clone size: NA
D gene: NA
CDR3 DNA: TGTGCCAGCAGCTTAGTTCAGCGGTACAATGAGCAGTTCTTC
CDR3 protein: CASSLVQRYNEQFF

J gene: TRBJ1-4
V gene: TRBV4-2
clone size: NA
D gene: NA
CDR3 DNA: TGTGCCAGCAGCCGCGTCCTCCCCGGGGGAAAAAATGAAAAACTGTTTTTT
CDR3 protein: CASSRVLPGGKNEKLFF

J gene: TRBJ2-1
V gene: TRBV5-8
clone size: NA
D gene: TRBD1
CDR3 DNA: TGTGCCAGCAGCCCTGCGACAGGGGTGAATGAGCAGTTCTTC
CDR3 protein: CASSPATGVNEQFF

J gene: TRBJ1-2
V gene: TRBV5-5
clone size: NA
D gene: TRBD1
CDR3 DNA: TGTGCCAGCCGGGACAGGGACTCTTTCGGGGGCTACACCTTC
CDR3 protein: CASRDRDSFGGYTF

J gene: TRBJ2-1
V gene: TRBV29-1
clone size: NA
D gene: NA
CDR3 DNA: TGCAGCGTTGTAAGACAGGTGAACTACAATGAGCAGTTCTTC
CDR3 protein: CSVVRQVNYNEQFF

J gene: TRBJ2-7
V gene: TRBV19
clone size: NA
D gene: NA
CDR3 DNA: TGTGCCAGTAGTATACCCCTAAGAGCGGGTAGGGACTACGAGCAGTACTTC
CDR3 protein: CASSIPLRAGRDYEQYF

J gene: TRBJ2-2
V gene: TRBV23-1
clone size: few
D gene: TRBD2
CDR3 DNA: TGCGCCAGCAGCCCCCCCCGTAGCGGGGGACAAACCGGGGAGCTGTTTTTT
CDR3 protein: CASSPPRSGGQTGELFF

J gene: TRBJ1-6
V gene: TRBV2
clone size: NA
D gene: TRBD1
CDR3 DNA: TGTGGGACGCGACAGGGTCAAACCGGGGGAAATTCACCCCTCCACTTT
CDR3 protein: CGTRQGQTGGNSPLHF

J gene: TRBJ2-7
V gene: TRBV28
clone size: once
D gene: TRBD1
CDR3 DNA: TGTGCCAGCAGGACAGGGGGGTCCTCCTACGAGCAGTACTTC
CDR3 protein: CASRTGGSSYEQYF

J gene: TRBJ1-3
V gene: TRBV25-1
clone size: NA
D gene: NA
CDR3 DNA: TGTGCCAGCAGTGGAACAGGGTTTACTGGAAACACCATATATTTT
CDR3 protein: CASSGTGFTGNTIYF

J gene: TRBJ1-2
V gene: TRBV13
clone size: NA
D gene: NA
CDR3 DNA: TGTGCCAGCAGCTTAACGGGGGTAGATGGCTACACCTTC
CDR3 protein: CASSLTGVDGYTF

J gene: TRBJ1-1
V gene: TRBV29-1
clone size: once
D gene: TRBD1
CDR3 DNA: TGCAGCGTTGAGAGGACAGGGGTCTTGAACACTGAAGCTTTCTTT
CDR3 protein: CSVERTGVLNTEAFF

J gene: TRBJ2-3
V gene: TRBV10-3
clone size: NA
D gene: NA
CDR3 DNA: TGTGCCGTCACCTCTGACTTGGGCACAGATACGCAGTATTTT
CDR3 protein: CAVTSDLGTDTQYF

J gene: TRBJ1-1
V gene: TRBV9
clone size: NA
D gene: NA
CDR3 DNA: TGTGCCAGCAGCGTAAGTCCCGGCAGGGCCGGCGCTGAAGCTTTCTTT
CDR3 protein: CASSVSPGRAGAEAFF

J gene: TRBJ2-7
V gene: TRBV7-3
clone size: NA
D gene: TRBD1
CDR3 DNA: TGTGCCAGCAGCTTAAAGAGGGCAGGGGGCTCCTACGAGCAGTACTTC
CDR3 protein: CASSLKRAGGSYEQYF

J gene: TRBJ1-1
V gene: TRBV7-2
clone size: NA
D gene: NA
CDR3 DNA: TGTGCCAGCAGCCCTCTGACAGGGAACACTGAAGCTTTCTTT
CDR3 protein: CASSPLTGNTEAFF

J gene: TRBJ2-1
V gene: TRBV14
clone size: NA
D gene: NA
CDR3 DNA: TGTGCCAGCAGCCACAGGGGTGGTCTACTCTACAATGAGCAGTTCTTC
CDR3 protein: CASSHRGGLLYNEQFF

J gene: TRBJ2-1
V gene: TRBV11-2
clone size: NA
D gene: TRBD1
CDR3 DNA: TGTGCCAGCAGCACCGTAAGACAGGGTGGCAATGAGCAGTTCTTC
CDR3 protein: CASSTVRQGGNEQFF

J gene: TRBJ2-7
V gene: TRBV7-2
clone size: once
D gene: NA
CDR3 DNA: TGTGCCAGCAGGCCGAGGGAGAACCGGGAGCAGTACTTC
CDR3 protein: CASRPRENREQYF

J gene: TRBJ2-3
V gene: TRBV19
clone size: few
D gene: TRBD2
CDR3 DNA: TGTGCCAGTGAAGCTAGCGGTACAAGCACAGATACGCAGTATTTT
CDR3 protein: CASEASGTSTDTQYF

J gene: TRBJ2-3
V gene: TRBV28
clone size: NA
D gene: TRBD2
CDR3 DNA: TGTGCCAGCAGACCGAGCGGGAGATCCCAATCTAATACGCAGTATTTT
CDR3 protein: CASRPSGRSQSNTQYF

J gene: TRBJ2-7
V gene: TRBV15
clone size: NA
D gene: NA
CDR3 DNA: TGTGCCACCAGCAGAGATCCCGAGGGTGGGTCCGAGCAGTACTTC
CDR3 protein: CATSRDPEGGSEQYF

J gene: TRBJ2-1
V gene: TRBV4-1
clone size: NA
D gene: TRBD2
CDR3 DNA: TGCGCCAGCAGCCAAGATCCCCTAGCGGGACCTTTCGATGAGCAGTTCTTC
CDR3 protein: CASSQDPLAGPFDEQFF

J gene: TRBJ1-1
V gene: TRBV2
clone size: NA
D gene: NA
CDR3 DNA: TGTGCCAGCAATTGGTGGCAGGAAGCTTTCTTT
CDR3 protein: CASNWWQEAFF

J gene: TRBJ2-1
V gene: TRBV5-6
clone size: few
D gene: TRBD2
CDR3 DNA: TGTGCCAGCGGGTTAGGACTAGCGGGAGGTAATGAGCAGTTCTTC
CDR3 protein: CASGLGLAGGNEQFF

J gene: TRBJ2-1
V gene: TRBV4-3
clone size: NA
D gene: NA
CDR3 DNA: TGCGCCAGCAGCCTTCTTGGTATGGGCCTTAGCGATGAGCAGTTCTTC
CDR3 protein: CASSLLGMGLSDEQFF

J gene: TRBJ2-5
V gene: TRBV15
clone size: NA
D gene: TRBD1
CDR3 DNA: TGTGCCACCAGCAGAGAGAGGGGGCCGGAGACCCAGTACTTC
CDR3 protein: CATSRERGPETQYF